These 5 T cell receptor beta chains came from one sample sequenced in a study of untreated major depressive disorder (dated by TCRdb to 2017 to 2018). Results the study describes overall, beyond this receptor: Sequencing confirmed higher TRBV05-01 (Vbeta 5.1) usage among CD4+ T cells of depressed patients than controls, with p = 0.040 in a one-tailed test.

Receptors were amplified or captured by the immunoSEQ multiplex PCR assay. Imported from immuneACCESS, the table was reduced by TCRdb to in-frame sequences with V and J called. These copies leave out some clones; in studies compared against another copy, an unresolved V gene accounts for under half, and the cause of the remainder is not known. This sample holds about 25,000 clones; roughly nine tenths were observed only once. Roughly 0.72% of the sample goes to the ten largest clones. No cognate antigen is known for these TCRs. The source material was CD4+ T cells from PBMCs. The origin of the receptors is a woman aged 25-40 years with major depressive disorder.

The chain is built from TRBV11-3 and TRBJ2-1; D is ambiguous. The CDR3 contains 14 residues. The V and J ends lost 5 bases and 4 bases respectively, with 12 bases between them. Germline CDR1 reads SGHNT; CDR2 reads YENEEA. This CDR3 reads CASSHDPVYNEQFF. The CDR3 region has the DNA TGTGCCAGCAGCCATGACCCGGTATACAATGAGCAGTTCTTC.

V is TRBV18 and J is TRBJ1-5, with D perhaps matching TRBD1 (6 bases). The ends were cut back, 3 bases at V and 1 base at J, with 10 bases in the middle. Germline CDR1 and CDR2: KGHSH and LQKENI. This CDR3 comprises 15 residues. In DNA form, the CDR3 reads TGTGCCAGCTCACCCCAGGGGCACAGCAATCAGCCCCAGCATTTT. Protein: CASSPQGHSNQPQHF.

The chain links TRBV5-4 to TRBJ2-7; 12 nucleotides match TRBD1. Germline CDR1 is SGHNT and CDR2 is YYREEE (reference sequence). There are 15 residues in the CDR3. Trimming removed 0 bases from V and 5 bases from J; junction bases left unmatched: 3. The CDR3 sequence is CASSLAGTGGDEQYF. CDR3 nucleotide sequence: TGTGCCAGCAGCTTGGCCGGGACAGGGGGCGACGAGCAGTACTTC.

The V call is TRBV5-6, the J call TRBJ2-2, with TRBD2 identical over 8 bases. Germline trimming cut 7 bases from V and 6 bases from J; bases unmatched to any gene: 8. Per germline, CDR1 SGHDT and CDR2 YYEEEE. The CDR3 loop spans 14 amino acids. Here the CDR3 reads CASRGSGTAGELFF. DNA of the CDR3: TGTGCCAGCCGTGGTAGCGGGACGGCCGGGGAGCTGTTTTTT.

The J gene is TRBJ1-2, the V gene TRBV20-1; D not certain. Deletions cut 0 bases from V and 7 bases from J, with 6 bases between. The germline CDR1 and CDR2 sequences are DFQATT and SNEGSKA (reference sequence). The length of the CDR3 is 11 residues. CDR3 in DNA: TGCAGTGCTAGAGAGGGGATTGGCTACACCTTC. Protein: CSAREGIGYTF.